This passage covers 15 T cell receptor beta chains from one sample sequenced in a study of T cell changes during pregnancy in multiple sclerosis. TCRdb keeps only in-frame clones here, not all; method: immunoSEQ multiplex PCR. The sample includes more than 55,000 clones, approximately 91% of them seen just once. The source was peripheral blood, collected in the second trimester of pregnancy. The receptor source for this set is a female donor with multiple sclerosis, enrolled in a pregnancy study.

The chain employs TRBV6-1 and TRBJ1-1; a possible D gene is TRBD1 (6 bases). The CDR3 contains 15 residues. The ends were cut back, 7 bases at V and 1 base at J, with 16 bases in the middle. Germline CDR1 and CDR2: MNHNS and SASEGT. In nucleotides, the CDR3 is TGTGCCAGCATAAGATCAGGGGCGCGGAACACTGAAGCTTTCTTT. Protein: CASIRSGARNTEAFF.

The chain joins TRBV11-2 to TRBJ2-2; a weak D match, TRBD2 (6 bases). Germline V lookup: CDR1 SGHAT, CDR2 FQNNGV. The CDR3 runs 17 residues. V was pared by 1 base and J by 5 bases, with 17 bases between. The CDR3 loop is CASSLALRRGLTGELFF. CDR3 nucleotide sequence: TGTGCCAGCAGCTTAGCTCTCAGGAGGGGATTGACCGGGGAGCTGTTTTTT.

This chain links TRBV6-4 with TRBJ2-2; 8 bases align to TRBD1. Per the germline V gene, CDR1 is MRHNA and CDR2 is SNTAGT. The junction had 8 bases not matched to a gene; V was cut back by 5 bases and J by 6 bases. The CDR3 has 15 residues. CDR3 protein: CASSPETGVAGELFF. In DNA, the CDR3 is TGTGCCAGCAGTCCCGAGACAGGGGTCGCCGGGGAGCTGTTTTTT.

The CDR3 region is CASSLYSDRGRGTF. CDR3 DNA sequence: TGTGCCAGCAGCTTATATTCGGACAGGGGAAGAGGGACCTTC. The chain couples TRBV7-2 to TRBJ1-2; 9 bases align to TRBD1. CDR1 SGHTA and CDR2 FQGNSA come from the germline V gene. CDR3 length: 14 residues. Trimming cost V 2 bases and J 14 bases; bases outside gene matches: 12.

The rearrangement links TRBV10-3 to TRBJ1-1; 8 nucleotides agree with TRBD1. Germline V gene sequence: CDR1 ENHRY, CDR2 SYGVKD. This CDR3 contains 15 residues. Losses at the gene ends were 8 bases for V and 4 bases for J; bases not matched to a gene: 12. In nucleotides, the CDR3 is TGTGCCATCGGCAGGGGGCGAAGGGGGGCCACTGAAGCTTTCTTT. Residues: CAIGRGRRGATEAFF.

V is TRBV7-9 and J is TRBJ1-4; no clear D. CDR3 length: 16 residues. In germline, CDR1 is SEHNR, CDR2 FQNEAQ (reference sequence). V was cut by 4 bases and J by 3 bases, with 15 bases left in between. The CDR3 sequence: CASSSPWAGPNEKLFF. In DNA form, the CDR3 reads TGTGCCAGCAGCTCTCCCTGGGCAGGCCCTAATGAAAAACTGTTTTTT.

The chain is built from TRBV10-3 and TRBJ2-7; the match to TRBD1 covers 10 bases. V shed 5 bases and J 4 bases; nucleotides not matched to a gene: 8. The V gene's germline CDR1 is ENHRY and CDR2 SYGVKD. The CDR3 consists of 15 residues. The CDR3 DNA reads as TGTGCCATCAGTAGCCCGGGACAGGGGACTTACGAGCAGTACTTC. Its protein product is CAISSPGQGTYEQYF.

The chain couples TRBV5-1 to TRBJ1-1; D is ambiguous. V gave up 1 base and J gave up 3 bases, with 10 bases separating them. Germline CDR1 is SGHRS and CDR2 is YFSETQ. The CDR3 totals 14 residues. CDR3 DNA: TGCGCCAGCAGCTTGTCAGGTGTGGACACTGAAGCTTTCTTT. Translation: CASSLSGVDTEAFF.

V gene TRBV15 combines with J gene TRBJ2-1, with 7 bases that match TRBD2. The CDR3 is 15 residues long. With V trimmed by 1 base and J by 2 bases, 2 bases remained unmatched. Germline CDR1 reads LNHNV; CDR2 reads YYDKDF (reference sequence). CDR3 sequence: CATSRVGGAYNEQFF. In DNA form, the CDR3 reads TGTGCCACCAGCAGAGTGGGGGGGGCCTACAATGAGCAGTTCTTC.

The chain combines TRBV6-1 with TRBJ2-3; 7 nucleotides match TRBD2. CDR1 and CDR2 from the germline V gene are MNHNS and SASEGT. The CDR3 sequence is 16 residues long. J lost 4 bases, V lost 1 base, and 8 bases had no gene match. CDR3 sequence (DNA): TGTGCCAGCAGTGAAGAGGCGGGAGTACCGCCAGATACGCAGTATTTT. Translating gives CASSEEAGVPPDTQYF.

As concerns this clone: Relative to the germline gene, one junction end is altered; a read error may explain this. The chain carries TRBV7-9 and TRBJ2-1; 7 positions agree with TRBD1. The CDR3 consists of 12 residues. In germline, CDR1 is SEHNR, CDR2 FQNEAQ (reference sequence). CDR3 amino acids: CASSPTTGRLLF. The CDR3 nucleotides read TGTGCCAGCAGCCCGACGACAGGGCGGTTGCTCTTC.

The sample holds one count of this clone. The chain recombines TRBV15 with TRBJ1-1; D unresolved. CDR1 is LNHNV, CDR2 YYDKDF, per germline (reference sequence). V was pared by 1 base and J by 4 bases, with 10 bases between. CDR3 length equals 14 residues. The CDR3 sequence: CATSRGGAVTEAFF. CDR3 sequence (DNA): TGTGCCACCAGCAGAGGGGGAGCGGTCACTGAAGCTTTCTTT.

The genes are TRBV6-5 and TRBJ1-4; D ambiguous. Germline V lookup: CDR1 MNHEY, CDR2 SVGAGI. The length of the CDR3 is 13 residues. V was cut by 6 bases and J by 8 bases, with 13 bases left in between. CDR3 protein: CASRDREPEKLFF. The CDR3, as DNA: TGTGCCAGCAGGGATCGGGAACCCGAAAAACTGTTTTTT.

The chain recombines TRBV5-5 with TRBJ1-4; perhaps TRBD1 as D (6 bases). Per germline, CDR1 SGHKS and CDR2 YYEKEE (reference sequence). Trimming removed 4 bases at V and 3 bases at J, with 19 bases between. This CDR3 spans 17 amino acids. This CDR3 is CASSLTPAQGPNEKLFF. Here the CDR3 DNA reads TGTGCCAGCAGCCTGACCCCCGCACAGGGACCTAATGAAAAACTGTTTTTT.

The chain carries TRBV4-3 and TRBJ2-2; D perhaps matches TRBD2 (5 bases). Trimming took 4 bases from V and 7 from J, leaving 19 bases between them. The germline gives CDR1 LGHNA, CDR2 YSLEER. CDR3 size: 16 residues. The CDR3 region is CASSLLPPRVGGELFF. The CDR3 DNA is TGCGCCAGCAGCCTTTTACCCCCGAGGGTTGGCGGGGAGCTGTTTTTT.